This paragraph reports one T cell receptor beta chain. Its specificity is unknown. CDR1 and CDR2 from the germline V gene are KGHDR and SFDVKD. The CDR3 sequence is 15 residues long. V shed 4 bases and J shed 1 base, with 11 bases lying between them. TCRdb processed the 5' RACE reads anew with MiXCR; each CDR3 protein has one entry. Of roughly 250,000 distinct CDR3 sequences in the sample, about a sixth were seen once. The data belong to a study of T-cell memory formation after mild COVID-19. Study-level points and caveats: Shrinking CD4+ clones resided mostly in CM and EM, and CD8+ ones in EMRA.

Sequences were obtained from PBMCs or a T cell subset sorted from them (not recorded which). J is TRBJ2-3 and V is TRBV24-1, with D possibly being TRBD1 (6 bases). The origin of this receptor is a man aged 18 to 29 who had mild COVID-19 (a few samples of this study predate the infection). Cell type and time point are not known. DNA of the CDR3: TGTGCCACCAGTGACCAGGGGAGAGGCACAGATACGCAGTATTTT. Translating it yields CATSDQGRGTDTQYF.